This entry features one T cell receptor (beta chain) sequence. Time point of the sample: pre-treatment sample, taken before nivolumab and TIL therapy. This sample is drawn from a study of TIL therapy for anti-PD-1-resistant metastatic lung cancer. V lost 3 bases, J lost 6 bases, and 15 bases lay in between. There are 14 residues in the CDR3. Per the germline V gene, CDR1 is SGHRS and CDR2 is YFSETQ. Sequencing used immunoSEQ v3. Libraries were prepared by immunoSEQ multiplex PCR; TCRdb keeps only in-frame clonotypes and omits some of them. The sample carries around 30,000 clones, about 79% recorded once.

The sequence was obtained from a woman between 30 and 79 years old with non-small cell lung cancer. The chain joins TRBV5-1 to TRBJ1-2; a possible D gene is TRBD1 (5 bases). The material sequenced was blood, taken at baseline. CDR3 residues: CASSSLGTFDGYTF. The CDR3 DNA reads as TGCGCCAGCAGCTCCTTGGGGACTTTCGATGGCTACACCTTC.